The T cell receptor (beta chain) under discussion was sequenced for a study of cytomegalovirus exposure and HLA in healthy donors. The overall study: Samples from HLA-typed donors yielded about 85 million unique TCRs in an early data release. Assignment to the Caucasian-associated ancestry cluster applied to approximately 80% of the roughly 420 genotyped donors. Notes on the study in general: With further analysis later on, most CMV-associated TCR beta chains appeared HLA-restricted. Most TCR sequences were rare, but some public TCRs occurred in many donors.

The germline V gene encodes CDR1 LNHDA and CDR2 SQIVND (reference sequence). The CDR3 is made up of 12 amino acids. V lost 5 bases and J 5 bases, leaving 9 bases between the germline ends. The PCR used 60 Vbeta and 13 Jbeta primers. Libraries were prepared by immunoSEQ multiplex PCR; TCRdb keeps only in-frame clonotypes and omits some of them. The sample has about 140,000 clones, roughly three quarters seen once. Details on this clone: Its antigen is not identified.

This clonotype originated in a female donor in good health and CMV-seronegative. Sequences were obtained from PBMCs. The V and J genes are TRBV19 and TRBJ1-1, with no clear D. The CDR3 spells CASSVSRTEAFF. CDR3 nucleotides: TGTGCCAGTAGTGTTTCGCGGACTGAAGCTTTCTTT.